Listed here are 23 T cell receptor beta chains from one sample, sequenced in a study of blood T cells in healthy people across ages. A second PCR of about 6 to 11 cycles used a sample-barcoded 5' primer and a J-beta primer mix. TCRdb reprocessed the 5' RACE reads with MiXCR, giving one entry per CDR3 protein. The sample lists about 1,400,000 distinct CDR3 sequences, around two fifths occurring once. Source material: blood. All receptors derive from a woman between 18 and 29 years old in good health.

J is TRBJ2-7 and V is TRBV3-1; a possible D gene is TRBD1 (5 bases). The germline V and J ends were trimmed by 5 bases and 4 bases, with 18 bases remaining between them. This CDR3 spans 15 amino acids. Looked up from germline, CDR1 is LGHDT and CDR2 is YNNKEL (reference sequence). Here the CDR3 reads CASSETGMTGYEQYF. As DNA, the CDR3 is TGTGCCAGCAGCGAAACAGGTATGACTGGGTACGAGCAGTACTTC.

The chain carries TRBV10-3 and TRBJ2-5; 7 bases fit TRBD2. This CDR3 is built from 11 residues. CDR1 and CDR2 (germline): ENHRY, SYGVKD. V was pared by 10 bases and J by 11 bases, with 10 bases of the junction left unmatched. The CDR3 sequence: CATETSLEQYF. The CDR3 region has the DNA TGTGCCACCGAGACTAGCCTTGAGCAGTACTTC.

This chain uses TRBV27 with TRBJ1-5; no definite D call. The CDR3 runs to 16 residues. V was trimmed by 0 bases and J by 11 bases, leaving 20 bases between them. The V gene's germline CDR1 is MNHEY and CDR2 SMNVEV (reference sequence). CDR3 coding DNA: TGTGCCAGCAGTTTATCAGGGCAGCTCCCTGGGCGGGCCCAGCATTTT. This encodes CASSLSGQLPGRAQHF.

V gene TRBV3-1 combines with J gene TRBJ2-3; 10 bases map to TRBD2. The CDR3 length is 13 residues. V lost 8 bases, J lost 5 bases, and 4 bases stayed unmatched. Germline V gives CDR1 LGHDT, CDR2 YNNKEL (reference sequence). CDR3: CASERGGEDTQYF. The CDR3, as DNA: TGTGCCAGCGAGCGGGGGGGCGAAGATACGCAGTATTTT.

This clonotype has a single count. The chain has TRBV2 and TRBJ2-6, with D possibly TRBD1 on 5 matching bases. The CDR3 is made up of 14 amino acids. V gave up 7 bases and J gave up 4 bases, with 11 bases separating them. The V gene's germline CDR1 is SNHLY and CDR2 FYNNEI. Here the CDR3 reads CASIQGSGANVLTF. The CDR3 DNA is TGTGCCAGCATTCAGGGATCCGGGGCCAACGTCCTGACTTTC.

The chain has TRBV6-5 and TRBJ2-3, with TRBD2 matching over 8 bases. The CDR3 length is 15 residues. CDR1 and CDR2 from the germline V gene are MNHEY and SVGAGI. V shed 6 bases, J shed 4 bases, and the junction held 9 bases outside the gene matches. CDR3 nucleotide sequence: TGTGCCAGCAGCCCCGCAGCGGGAGTGTCAGATACGCAGTATTTT. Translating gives CASSPAAGVSDTQYF.

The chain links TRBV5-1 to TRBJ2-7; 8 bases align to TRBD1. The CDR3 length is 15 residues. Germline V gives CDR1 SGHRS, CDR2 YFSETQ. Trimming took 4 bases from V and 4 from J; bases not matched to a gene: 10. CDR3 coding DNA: TGCGCCAGCAGCACCTGGACAGGGACGGTTTACGAGCAGTACTTC. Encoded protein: CASSTWTGTVYEQYF.

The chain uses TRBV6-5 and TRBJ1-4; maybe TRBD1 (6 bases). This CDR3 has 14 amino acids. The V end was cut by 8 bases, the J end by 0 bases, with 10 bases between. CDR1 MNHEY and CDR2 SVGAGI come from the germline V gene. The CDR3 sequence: CASGRTATNEKLFF. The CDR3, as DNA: TGTGCCAGCGGAAGGACAGCAACTAATGAAAAACTGTTTTTT.

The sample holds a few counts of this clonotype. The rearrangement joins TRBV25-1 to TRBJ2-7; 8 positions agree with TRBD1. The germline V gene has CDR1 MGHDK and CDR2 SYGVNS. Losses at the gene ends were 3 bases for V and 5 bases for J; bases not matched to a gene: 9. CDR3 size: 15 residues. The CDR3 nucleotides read TGTGCCAGCAGTGATCCCACAGGGGGGCAGCACGAGCAGTACTTC. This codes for CASSDPTGGQHEQYF.

CDR3 sequence reads: CASSPLDRANPYEQYF. The CDR3, as DNA: TGTGCCAGCAGCCCTCTCGACAGGGCTAATCCCTACGAGCAGTACTTC. This chain uses TRBV7-6 with TRBJ2-7; TRBD1 matches 7 bases. The germline CDR1 and CDR2 sequences are SGHVS and FNYEAQ. The V gene end was trimmed by 5 bases and the J gene end by 2 bases; junction bases not matched to a gene: 12. CDR3 length equals 16 residues.

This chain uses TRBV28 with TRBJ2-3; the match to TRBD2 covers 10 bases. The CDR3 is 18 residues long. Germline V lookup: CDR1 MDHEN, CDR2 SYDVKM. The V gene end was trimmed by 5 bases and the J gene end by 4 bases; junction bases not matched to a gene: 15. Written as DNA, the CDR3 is TGTGCCAGCAGTGGACTAGGGTCCAGCGGGGGGGCATCAGATACGCAGTATTTT. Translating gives CASSGLGSSGGASDTQYF.

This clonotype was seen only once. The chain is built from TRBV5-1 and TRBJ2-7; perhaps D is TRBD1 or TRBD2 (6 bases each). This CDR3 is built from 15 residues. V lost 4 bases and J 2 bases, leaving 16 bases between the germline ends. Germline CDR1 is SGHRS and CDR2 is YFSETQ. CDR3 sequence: CASSPEYGGPYEQYF. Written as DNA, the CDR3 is TGCGCCAGCAGCCCGGAATACGGGGGCCCCTACGAGCAGTACTTC.

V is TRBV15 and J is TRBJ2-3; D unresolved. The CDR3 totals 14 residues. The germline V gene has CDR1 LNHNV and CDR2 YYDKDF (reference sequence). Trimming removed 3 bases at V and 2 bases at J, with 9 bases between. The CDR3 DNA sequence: TGTGCCACCAGCAGGGTGGACCCCACAGATACGCAGTATTTT. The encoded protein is CATSRVDPTDTQYF.

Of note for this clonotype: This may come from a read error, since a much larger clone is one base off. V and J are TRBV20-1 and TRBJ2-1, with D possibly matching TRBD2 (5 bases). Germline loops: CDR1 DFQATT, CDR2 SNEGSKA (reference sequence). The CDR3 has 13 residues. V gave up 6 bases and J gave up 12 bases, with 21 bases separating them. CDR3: CSAPSNGEIRQFF. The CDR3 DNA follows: TGCAGTGCCCCCTCGAACGGGGAAATAAGGCAGTTCTTC.

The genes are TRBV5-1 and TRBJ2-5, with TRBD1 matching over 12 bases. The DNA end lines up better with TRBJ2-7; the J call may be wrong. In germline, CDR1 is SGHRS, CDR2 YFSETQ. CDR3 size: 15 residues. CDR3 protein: CASSLRGQGADEQYF. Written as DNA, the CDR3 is TGCGCCAGCAGCCTGCGGGGACAGGGGGCCGACGAGCAGTACTTC.

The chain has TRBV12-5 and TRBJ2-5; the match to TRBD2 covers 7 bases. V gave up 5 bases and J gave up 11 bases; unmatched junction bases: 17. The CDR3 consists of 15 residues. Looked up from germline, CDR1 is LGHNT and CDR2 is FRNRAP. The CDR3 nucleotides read TGTGCTAGTGGTCGACTAGCCCTTTCCCTCAATGAGCAGTACTTC. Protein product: CASGRLALSLNEQYF. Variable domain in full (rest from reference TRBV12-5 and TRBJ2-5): DARVTQTPRHKVTEMGQEVTMRCQPILGHNTVFWYRQTMMQGLELLAYFRNRAPLDDSGMPKDRFSAEMPDATLATLKIQPSEPRDSAVYFCASGRLALSLNEQYFGPGTRLLVL.

CDR3 amino acids: CRSRRRGDAEQYF. CDR3 DNA: TGCAGGAGCAGGCGTCGGGGGGATGCGGAGCAGTACTTC. The chain has TRBV20-1 and TRBJ2-7, with TRBD2 identical over 7 bases. The CDR3 has 13 residues. From germline, CDR1 is DFQATT and CDR2 SNEGSKA (reference sequence).

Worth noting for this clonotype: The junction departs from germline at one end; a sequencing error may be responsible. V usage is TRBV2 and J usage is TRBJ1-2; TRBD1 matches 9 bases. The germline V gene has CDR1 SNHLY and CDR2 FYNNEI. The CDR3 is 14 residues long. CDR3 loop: CASREGTGMGDYTF. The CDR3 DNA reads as TGTGCCAGCAGGGAAGGGACAGGGATGGGCGACTACACCTTC. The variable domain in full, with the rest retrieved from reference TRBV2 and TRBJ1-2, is EPEVTQTPSHQVTQMGQEVILRCVPISNHLYFYWYRQILGQKVEFLVSFYNNEISEKSEIFDDQFSVERPDGSNFTLKIRSTKLEDSAMYFCASREGTGMGDYTFGSGTRLTVV.

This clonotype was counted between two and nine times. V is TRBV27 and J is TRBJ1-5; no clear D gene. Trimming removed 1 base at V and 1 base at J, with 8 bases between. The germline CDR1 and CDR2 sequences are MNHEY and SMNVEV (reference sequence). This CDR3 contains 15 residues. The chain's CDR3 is CASSLLAGSNQPQHF. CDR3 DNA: TGTGCCAGCAGTTTATTGGCGGGGAGCAATCAGCCCCAGCATTTT.

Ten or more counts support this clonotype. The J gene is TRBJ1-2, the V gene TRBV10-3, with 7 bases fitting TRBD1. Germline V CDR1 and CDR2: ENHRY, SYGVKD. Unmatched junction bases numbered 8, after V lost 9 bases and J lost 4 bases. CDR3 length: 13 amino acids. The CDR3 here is CAIKDRVTYGYTF. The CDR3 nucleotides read TGTGCCATTAAAGACAGGGTGACCTATGGCTACACCTTC.

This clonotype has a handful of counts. CDR3 sequence reads: CASSSFGGEQFF. In DNA form, the CDR3 reads TGTGCCAGCAGCTCGTTTGGGGGTGAGCAGTTCTTC. The chain uses TRBV7-2 and TRBJ2-1; D is perhaps TRBD1 or TRBD2 (5 bases each). CDR1 SGHTA and CDR2 FQGNSA come from the germline V gene. The CDR3 runs 12 residues. Between the trimmed V and J ends, which lost 4 bases and 9 bases, there was a span of 10 bases.

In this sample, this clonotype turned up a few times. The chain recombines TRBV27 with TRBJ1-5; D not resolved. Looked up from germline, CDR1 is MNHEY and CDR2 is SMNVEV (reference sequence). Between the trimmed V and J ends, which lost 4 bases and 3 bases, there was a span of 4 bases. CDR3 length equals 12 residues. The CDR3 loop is CASSSYNQPQHF. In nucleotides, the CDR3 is TGTGCCAGCAGTTCCTACAATCAGCCCCAGCATTTT.

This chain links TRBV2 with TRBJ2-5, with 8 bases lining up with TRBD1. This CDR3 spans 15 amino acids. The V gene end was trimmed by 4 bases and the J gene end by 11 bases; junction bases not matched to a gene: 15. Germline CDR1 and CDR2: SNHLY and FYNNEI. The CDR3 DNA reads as TGTGCCAGCAGTGCCCCGCGTAGGGACAGGTACCAGCAGTACTTC. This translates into CASSAPRRDRYQQYF.